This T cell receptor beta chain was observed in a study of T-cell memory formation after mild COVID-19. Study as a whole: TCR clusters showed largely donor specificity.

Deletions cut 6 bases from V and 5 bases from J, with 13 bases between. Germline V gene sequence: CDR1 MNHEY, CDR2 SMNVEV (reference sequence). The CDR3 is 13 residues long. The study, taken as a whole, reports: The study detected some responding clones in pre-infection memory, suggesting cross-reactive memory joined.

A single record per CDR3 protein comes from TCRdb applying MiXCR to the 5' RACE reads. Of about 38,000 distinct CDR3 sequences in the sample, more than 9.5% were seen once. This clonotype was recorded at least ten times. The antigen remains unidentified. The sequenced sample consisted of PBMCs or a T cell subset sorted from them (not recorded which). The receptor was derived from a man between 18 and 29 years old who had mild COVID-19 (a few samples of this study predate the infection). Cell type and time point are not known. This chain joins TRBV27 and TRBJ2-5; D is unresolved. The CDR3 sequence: CASSPPARETQYF. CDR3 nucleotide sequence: TGTGCCAGCAGCCCCCCCGCGCGTGAGACCCAGTACTTC.